This entry describes one T cell receptor (beta chain). The data were obtained in a study of blood T cell repertoires in COVID-19. As for the study in general: The origin of the acute and convalescent COVID-19 samples was the United States, Italy and Spain. In each case, the material was cDNA or gDNA derived from T cells, B-cell-depleted T cells, or PBMCs.

CDR3 length: 13 amino acids. Germline-derived CDR1 and CDR2 are SGDLS and YYNGEE. Trimming took off 1 base at V and 6 bases at J, with 7 bases between the two ends. As handled by the study authors: It was from reference gene primer amplification that nucleated cell counts were estimated. Profiling relied on immunoSEQ multiplex PCR, and the TCRdb table lists in-frame clones only, not all of them. Clone size and V and J calls were adopted from that table, with D and trimming inferred from the DNA. The sample yields 150,000 to 200,000 clones, around 79% seen once. The genes are TRBV9 and TRBJ2-2; D ambiguous. This TCR derives from a man in his 60s with active or convalescent COVID-19. Material: peripheral blood. The CDR3 protein is CASSVMLAGELFF. DNA for the CDR3: TGTGCCAGCAGCGTAATGTTAGCCGGGGAGCTGTTTTTT.